This TCR beta chain was captured by sequencing in a study of OX40 agonist ivuxolimab in advanced cancers. The protocol was immunoSEQ multiplex PCR, while the TCRdb copy is restricted to in-frame clones and leaves out a portion. The table records roughly 45,000 clones, 88% of them present only once. Sequenced material: CD4+ or CD8+ T cells sorted from blood, taken in a trial of the OX40 agonist ivuxolimab. This TCR was recovered from an adult with an advanced solid tumor such as melanoma, head and neck, liver or kidney cancer.

The CDR3 DNA follows: TGTGCCAGCAGTTTCAGAGAATATGGCTACACCTTC. Its protein is CASSFREYGYTF. The chain uses TRBV28 and TRBJ1-2; D is unresolved. Germline CDR1 is MDHEN and CDR2 is SYDVKM. The V end lost 3 bases, the J end lost 5 bases, and 7 bases lay between the germline ends. The CDR3 length is 12 residues.